This T cell receptor beta chain is drawn from a study of blood T cell repertoires in COVID-19. Turning to the study itself: Acute and convalescent COVID-19 samples came from the United States, Italy and Spain.

Looked up from germline, CDR1 is WSHSY and CDR2 is SAAADI. V was shortened by 4 bases and J by 5 bases, with 11 bases between the two germline ends. The CDR3 has 13 amino acids. Participant age was 18 to 89 years, and participants resided in around 24 US areas. Clinical history as reported by participants underpinned cohort assignment. Authors' data handling: Reference gene primers were amplified, and this amplification served to estimate nucleated cell counts. The table came from immunoSEQ multiplex PCR; TCRdb's copy has only in-frame clones and leaves some out. The V and J calls and clone size are taken from that table; D and trimming were inferred from the DNA. The sample has 350,000 or so clones, 88% seen once; the top ten hold approximately 1%.

Sequencing was performed on PBMCs or T cells enriched from blood (not recorded which). The genes are TRBV10-2 and TRBJ1-1; unclear D gene. The sequence derives from a woman aged 25 to 39 who had been exposed to COVID-19. CDR3 region: CASSGRRGTEAFF. DNA of the CDR3: TGCGCCAGCAGTGGTCGGCGGGGAACTGAAGCTTTCTTT.